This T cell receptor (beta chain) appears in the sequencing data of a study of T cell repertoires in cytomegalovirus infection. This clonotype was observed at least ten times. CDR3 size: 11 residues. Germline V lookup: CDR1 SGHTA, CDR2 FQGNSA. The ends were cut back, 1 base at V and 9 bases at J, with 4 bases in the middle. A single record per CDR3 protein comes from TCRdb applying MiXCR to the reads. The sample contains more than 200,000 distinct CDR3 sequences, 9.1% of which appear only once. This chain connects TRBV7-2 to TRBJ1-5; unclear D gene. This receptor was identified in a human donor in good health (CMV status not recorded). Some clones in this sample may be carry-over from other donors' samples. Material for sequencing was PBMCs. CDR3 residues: CASSLDGPQHF. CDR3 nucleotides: TGTGCCAGCAGCTTAGATGGGCCCCAGCATTTT. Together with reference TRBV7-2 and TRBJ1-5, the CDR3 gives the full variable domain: GAGVSQSPSNKVTEKGKDVELRCDPISGHTALYWYRQSLGQGLEFLIYFQGNSAPDKSGLPSDRFSAERTGGSVSTLTIQRTQQEDSAVYLCASSLDGPQHFGDGTRLSIL.